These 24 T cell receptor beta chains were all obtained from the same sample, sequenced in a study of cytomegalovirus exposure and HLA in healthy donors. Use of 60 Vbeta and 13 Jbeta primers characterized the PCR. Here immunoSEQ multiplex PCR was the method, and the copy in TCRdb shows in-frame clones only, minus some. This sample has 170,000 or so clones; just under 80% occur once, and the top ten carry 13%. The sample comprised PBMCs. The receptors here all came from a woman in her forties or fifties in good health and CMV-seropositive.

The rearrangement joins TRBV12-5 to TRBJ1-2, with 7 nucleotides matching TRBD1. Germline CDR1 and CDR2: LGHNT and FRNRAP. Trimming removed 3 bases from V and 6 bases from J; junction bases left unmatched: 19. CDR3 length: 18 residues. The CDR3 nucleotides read TGTGCTAGTGGTTTCCTCTCGATGACAGGGCTGACGACGGATGGCTACACCTTC. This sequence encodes CASGFLSMTGLTTDGYTF.

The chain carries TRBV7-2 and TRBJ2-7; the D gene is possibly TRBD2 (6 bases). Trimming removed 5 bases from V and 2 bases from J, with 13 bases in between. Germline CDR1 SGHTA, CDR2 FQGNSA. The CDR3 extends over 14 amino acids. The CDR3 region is CASSARTGAYEQYF. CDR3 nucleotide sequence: TGTGCCAGCAGCGCCCGGACGGGAGCCTACGAGCAGTACTTC.

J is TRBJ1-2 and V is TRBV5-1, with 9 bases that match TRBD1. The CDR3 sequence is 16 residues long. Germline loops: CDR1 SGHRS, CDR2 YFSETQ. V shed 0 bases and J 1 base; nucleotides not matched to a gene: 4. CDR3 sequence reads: CASSLAGQGNNYGYTF. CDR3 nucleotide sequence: TGCGCCAGCAGCTTGGCCGGACAGGGGAATAACTATGGCTACACCTTC.

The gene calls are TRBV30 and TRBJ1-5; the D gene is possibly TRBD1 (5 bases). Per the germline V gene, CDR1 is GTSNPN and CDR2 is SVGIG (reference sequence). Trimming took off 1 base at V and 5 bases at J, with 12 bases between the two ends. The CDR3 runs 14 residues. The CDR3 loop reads CAWSAGTLDQPQHF. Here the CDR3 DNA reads TGTGCCTGGAGTGCCGGGACTCTTGATCAGCCCCAGCATTTT.

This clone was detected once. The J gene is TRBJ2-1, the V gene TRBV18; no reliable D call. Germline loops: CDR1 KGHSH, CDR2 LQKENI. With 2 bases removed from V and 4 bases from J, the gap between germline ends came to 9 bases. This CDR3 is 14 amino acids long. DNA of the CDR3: TGTGCCAGCTCACCAGAGATTGCTTACAATGAGCAGTTCTTC. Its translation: CASSPEIAYNEQFF.

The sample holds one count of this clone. CDR3 DNA sequence: TGCAGTGGACAGGGGGCAAGGGGGCAGTTCTTC. Translated: CSGQGARGQFF. The rearrangement links TRBV20-1 to TRBJ2-1; 10 bases are a match to TRBD1. CDR1 and CDR2 from the germline V gene are DFQATT and SNEGSKA (reference sequence). J was trimmed by 12 bases and V by 7 bases; bases with no gene match: 6. This CDR3 is 11 amino acids long.

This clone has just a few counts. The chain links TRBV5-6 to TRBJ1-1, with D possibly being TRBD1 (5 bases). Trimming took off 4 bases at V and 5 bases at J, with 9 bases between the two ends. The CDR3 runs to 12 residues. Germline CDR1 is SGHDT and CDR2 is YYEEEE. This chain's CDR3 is CASSPGGTEAFF. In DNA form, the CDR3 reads TGTGCCAGCAGCCCCGGGGGGACTGAAGCTTTCTTT.

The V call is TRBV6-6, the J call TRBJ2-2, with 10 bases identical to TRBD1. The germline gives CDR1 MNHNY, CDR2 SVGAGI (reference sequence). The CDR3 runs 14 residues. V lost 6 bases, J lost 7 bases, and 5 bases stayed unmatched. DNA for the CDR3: TGTGCCAGCAGAGGACAGGGGGTAGGCGGGGAGCTGTTTTTT. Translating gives CASRGQGVGGELFF.

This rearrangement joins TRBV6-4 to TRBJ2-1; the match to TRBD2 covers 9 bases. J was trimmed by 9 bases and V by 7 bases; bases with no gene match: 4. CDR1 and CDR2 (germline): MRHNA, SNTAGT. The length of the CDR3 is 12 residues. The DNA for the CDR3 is TGTGCCAGCACGCTAGCGGGGTTTGAGCAGTTCTTC. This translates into CASTLAGFEQFF.

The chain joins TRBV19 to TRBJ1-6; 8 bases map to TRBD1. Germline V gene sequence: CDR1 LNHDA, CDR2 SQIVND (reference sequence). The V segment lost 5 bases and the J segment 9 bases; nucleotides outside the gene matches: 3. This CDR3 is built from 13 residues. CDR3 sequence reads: CASSSTGVSPLHF. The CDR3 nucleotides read TGTGCCAGTAGTTCGACAGGGGTTTCACCCCTCCACTTT.

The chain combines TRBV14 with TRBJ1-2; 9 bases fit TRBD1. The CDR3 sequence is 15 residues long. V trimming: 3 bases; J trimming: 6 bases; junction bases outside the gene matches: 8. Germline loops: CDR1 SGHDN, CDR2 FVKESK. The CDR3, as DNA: TGTGCCAGCAGCCACCTCGGGACAGGGTTTGATGGCTACACCTTC. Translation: CASSHLGTGFDGYTF. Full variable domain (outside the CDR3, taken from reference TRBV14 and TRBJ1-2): EAGVTQFPSHSVIEKGQTVTLRCDPISGHDNLYWYRRVMGKEIKFLLHFVKESKQDESGMPNNRFLAERTGGTYSTLKVQPAELEDSGVYFCASSHLGTGFDGYTFGSGTRLTVV.

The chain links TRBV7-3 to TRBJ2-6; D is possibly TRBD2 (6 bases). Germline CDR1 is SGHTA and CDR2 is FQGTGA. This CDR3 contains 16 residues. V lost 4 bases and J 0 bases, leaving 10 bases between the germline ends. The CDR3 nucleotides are TGTGCCAGCAGCTCGAGGGACTTCTCTGGGGCCAACGTCCTGACTTTC. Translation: CASSSRDFSGANVLTF.

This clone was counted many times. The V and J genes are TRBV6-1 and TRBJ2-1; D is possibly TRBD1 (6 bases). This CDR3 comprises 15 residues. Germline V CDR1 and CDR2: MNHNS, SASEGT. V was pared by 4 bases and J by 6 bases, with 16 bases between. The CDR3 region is CASSVQGRGGNEQFF. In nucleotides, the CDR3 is TGTGCCAGCAGTGTCCAAGGGCGAGGGGGCAATGAGCAGTTCTTC.

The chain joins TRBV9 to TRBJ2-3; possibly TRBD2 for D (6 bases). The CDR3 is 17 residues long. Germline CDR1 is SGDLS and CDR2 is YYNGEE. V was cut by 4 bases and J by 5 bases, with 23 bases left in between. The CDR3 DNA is TGTGCCAGCAGCCGAACTAGCTCTTGGAATCTCATAGATACGCAGTATTTT. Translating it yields CASSRTSSWNLIDTQYF.

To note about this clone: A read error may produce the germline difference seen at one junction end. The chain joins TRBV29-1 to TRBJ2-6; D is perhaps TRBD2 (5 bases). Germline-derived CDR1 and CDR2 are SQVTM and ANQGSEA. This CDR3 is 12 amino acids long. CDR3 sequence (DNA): TGCAGCGTTGGAGGGAGAGCCAACGACCTGACTTTC. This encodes CSVGGRANDLTF.

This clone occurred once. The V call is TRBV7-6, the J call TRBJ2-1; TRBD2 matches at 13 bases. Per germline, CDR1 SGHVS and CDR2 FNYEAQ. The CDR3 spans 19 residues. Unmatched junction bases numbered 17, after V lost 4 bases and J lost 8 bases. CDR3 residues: CASSSPTSGGTYDYDEQFF. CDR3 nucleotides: TGTGCCAGCAGCTCGCCGACTAGCGGGGGGACGTACGATTACGATGAGCAGTTCTTC.

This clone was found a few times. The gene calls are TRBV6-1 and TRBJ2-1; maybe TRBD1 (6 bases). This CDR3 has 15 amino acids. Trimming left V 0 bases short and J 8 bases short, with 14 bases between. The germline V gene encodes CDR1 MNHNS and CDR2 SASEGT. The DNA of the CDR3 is TGTGCCAGCAGTGAAGCAAGGGGGAGTAAGGATGAGCAGTTCTTC. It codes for CASSEARGSKDEQFF.

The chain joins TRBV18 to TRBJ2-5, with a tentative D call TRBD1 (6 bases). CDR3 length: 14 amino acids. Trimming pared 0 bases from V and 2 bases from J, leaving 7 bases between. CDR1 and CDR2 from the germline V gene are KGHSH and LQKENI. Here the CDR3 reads CASSPPQGQETQYF. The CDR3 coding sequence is TGTGCCAGCTCACCACCGCAGGGGCAAGAGACCCAGTACTTC.

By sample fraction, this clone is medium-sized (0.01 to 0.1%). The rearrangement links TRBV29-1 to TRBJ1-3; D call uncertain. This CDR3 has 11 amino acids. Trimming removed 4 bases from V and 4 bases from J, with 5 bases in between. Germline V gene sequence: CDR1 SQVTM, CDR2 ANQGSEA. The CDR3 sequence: CSVVRGNTIYF. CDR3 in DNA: TGCAGCGTTGTGCGAGGAAACACCATATATTTT.

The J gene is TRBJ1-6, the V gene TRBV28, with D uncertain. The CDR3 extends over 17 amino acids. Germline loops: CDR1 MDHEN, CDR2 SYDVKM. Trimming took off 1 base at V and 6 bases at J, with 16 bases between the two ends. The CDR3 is CASSLSGSLVGNSPLHF. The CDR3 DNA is TGTGCCAGCAGTTTATCCGGGTCCTTGGTGGGTAATTCACCCCTCCACTTT. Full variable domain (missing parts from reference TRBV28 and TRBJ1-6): DVKVTQSSRYLVKRTGEKVFLECVQDMDHENMFWYRQDPGLGLRLIYFSYDVKMKEKGDIPEGYSVSREKKERFSLILESASTNQTSMYLCASSLSGSLVGNSPLHFGNGTRLTVT.

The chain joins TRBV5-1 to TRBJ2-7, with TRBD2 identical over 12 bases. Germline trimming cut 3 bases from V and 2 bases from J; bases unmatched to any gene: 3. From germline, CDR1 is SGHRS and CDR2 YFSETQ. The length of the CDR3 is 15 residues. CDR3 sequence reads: CASSSLAGGTYEQYF. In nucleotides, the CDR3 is TGCGCCAGCAGCTCACTAGCGGGGGGTACCTACGAGCAGTACTTC.

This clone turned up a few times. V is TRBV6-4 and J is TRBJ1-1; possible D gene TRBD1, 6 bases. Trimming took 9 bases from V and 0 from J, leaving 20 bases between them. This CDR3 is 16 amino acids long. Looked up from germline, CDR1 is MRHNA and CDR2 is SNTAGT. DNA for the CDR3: TGTGCCAGGCTCAACCGCCTACAGGGATTGAACACTGAAGCTTTCTTT. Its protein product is CARLNRLQGLNTEAFF.

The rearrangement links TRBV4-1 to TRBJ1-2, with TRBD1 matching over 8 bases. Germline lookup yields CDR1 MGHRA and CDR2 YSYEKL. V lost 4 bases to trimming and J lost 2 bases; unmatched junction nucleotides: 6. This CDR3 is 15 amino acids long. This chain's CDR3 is CASSLSPGGNYGYTF. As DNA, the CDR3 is TGCGCCAGCAGCCTAAGCCCAGGGGGCAACTATGGCTACACCTTC.

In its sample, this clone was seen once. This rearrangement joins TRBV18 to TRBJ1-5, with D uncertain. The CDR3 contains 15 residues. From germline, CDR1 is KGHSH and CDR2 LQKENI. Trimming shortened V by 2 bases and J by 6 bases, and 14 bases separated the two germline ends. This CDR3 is CASSPGLAGIQPQHF. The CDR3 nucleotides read TGTGCCAGCTCACCAGGATTGGCAGGAATTCAGCCCCAGCATTTT.